This TCR beta chain appears in the sequencing data of a study of cytomegalovirus exposure and HLA in healthy donors. Study outcomes and limitations: The sole available immune exposure information was CMV serostatus. A later analysis found common viral pathogens apparently linked to several of the most significant clusters.

This clone was counted once. Its cognate antigen is unknown. It was with 60 Vbeta and 13 Jbeta primers that the PCR ran. Method: immunoSEQ multiplex PCR; TCRdb's copy keeps in-frame clones and lacks some. The table records 130,000 or so clones, 70% to 85% of them present only once. This clonotype was obtained from a woman aged 35 to 49 in good health and CMV-seronegative. Input material: PBMCs.

The CDR3 nucleotides read TGTGCCAGTAGTGCCCGACTAGCGGTAAACCACGAGCAGTACTTC. Translating gives CASSARLAVNHEQYF. The rearrangement joins TRBV19 to TRBJ2-7; 9 bases are shared with TRBD2. The CDR3 loop spans 15 amino acids. V lost 5 bases and J lost 5; bases outside the gene matches: 10. Germline V gene sequence: CDR1 LNHDA, CDR2 SQIVND (reference sequence).